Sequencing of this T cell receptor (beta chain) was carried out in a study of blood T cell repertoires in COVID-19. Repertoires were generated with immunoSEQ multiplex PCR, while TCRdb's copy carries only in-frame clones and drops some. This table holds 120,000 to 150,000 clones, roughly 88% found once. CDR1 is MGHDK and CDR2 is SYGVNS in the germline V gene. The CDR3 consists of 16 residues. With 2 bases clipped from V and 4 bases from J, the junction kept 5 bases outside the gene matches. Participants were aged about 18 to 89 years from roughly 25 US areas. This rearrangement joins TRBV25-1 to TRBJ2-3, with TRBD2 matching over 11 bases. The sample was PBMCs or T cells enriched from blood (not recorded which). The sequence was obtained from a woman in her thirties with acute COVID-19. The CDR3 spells CASSETSGSGPDTQYF. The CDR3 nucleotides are TGTGCCAGCAGTGAAACTAGCGGGAGTGGACCAGATACGCAGTATTTT.